The rows below give T cell receptor beta chains drawn from one sample of a study of blood T cell repertoires in COVID-19. Method: immunoSEQ multiplex PCR; TCRdb's copy keeps in-frame clones and lacks some. The table has roughly 50,000 clones, 80% to 90% seen once. The source material was peripheral blood. These receptors all stem from an elderly man with acute or convalescent COVID-19. CDR3s include the opening cysteine and the closing phenylalanine or tryptophan. The D gene is left open where the match is weak. A clone size is listed for some rows: how often the clone was seen (once, few, many), or a class if it is expanded.

abundance: .
d_gene: .
j_gene: TRBJ2-3
v_gene: TRBV5-1
CDR3aa: CASSPSGGGTDTQYF
CDR3nt: TGCGCCAGCAGCCCCAGTGGCGGGGGCACAGATACGCAGTATTTT

abundance: .
d_gene: .
j_gene: TRBJ1-1
v_gene: TRBV19
CDR3aa: CASSAPGVGTEAFF
CDR3nt: TGTGCCAGTAGTGCCCCAGGCGTTGGCACTGAAGCTTTCTTT

abundance: .
d_gene: .
j_gene: TRBJ2-5
v_gene: TRBV2
CDR3aa: CASSDTWGRETQYF
CDR3nt: TGTGCCAGCAGTGATACGTGGGGGCGGGAGACCCAGTACTTC

abundance: .
d_gene: .
j_gene: TRBJ1-1
v_gene: TRBV15
CDR3aa: CATSREIGVSGNTEAFF
CDR3nt: TGTGCCACCAGCAGAGAGATAGGGGTTTCAGGGAACACTGAAGCTTTCTTT

abundance: .
d_gene: TRBD2
j_gene: TRBJ2-7
v_gene: TRBV4-1
CDR3aa: CASSFSGGYLYEQYF
CDR3nt: TGCGCCAGCAGCTTTAGCGGGGGGTATCTCTACGAGCAGTACTTC

abundance: .
d_gene: .
j_gene: TRBJ2-1
v_gene: TRBV27
CDR3aa: CASSLEGAPEQFF
CDR3nt: TGTGCCAGCAGTTTGGAGGGGGCCCCTGAGCAGTTCTTC

abundance: .
d_gene: .
j_gene: TRBJ1-5
v_gene: TRBV19
CDR3aa: CASSIQISNQPQHF
CDR3nt: TGTGCCAGTAGTATACAGATTAGCAATCAGCCCCAGCATTTT

abundance: few
d_gene: TRBD1
j_gene: TRBJ1-1
v_gene: TRBV7-2
CDR3aa: CASRRDSLEAFF
CDR3nt: TGTGCCAGCAGACGGGACAGCCTTGAAGCTTTCTTT

abundance: .
d_gene: .
j_gene: TRBJ1-2
v_gene: TRBV10-3
CDR3aa: CAISEPQAPYGYTF
CDR3nt: TGTGCCATCAGTGAACCCCAAGCCCCATATGGCTACACCTTC

abundance: .
d_gene: .
j_gene: TRBJ1-5
v_gene: TRBV19
CDR3aa: CASSITQGQNQPQHF
CDR3nt: TGTGCCAGTAGTATAACTCAGGGGCAGAATCAGCCCCAGCATTTT

abundance: .
d_gene: .
j_gene: TRBJ1-1
v_gene: TRBV9
CDR3aa: CASSPFPVSTDTEAFF
CDR3nt: TGTGCCAGCAGCCCCTTCCCGGTTTCAACCGACACTGAAGCTTTCTTT

abundance: .
d_gene: TRBD2
j_gene: TRBJ2-3
v_gene: TRBV9
CDR3aa: CASSGTSSGGTDTQYF
CDR3nt: TGTGCCAGCAGCGGAACTTCCTCGGGGGGGACAGATACGCAGTATTTT

abundance: .
d_gene: TRBD1
j_gene: TRBJ1-3
v_gene: TRBV3-1/TRBV3-2
CDR3aa: CASSHPKGALGPGNTIYF
CDR3nt: TGTGCCAGCAGCCACCCTAAGGGGGCACTCGGACCGGGAAACACCATATATTTT

abundance: .
d_gene: TRBD1
j_gene: TRBJ1-3
v_gene: TRBV7-9
CDR3aa: CASSLGQGNGNTIYF
CDR3nt: TGTGCCAGCAGCCTCGGACAGGGGAACGGAAACACCATATATTTT

abundance: once
d_gene: TRBD1
j_gene: TRBJ1-2
v_gene: TRBV19
CDR3aa: CASSIKGQEPYGYTF
CDR3nt: TGTGCCAGTAGTATAAAGGGACAGGAGCCCTATGGCTACACCTTC

abundance: few
d_gene: .
j_gene: TRBJ1-5
v_gene: TRBV28
CDR3aa: CASSSLGRGYQPQHF
CDR3nt: TGTGCCAGCAGTTCCCTGGGCAGGGGTTATCAGCCCCAGCATTTT

abundance: .
d_gene: .
j_gene: TRBJ1-5
v_gene: TRBV4-1
CDR3aa: CASSQVGTPNQPQHF
CDR3nt: TGCGCCAGCAGCCAAGTCGGGACACCCAATCAGCCCCAGCATTTT

abundance: .
d_gene: TRBD1
j_gene: TRBJ1-2
v_gene: TRBV5-1
CDR3aa: CASSPEGANYGYTF
CDR3nt: TGCGCCAGCAGCCCGGAGGGGGCGAACTATGGCTACACCTTC

abundance: few
d_gene: .
j_gene: TRBJ2-2
v_gene: TRBV5-1
CDR3aa: CASWQSTGGELFF
CDR3nt: TGCGCCAGCTGGCAGAGTACGGGCGGGGAGCTGTTTTTT

abundance: .
d_gene: .
j_gene: TRBJ2-5
v_gene: TRBV5-6
CDR3aa: CASSSLKTGTRETQYF
CDR3nt: TGTGCCAGCAGCTCTCTGAAAACAGGGACCCGTGAGACCCAGTACTTC

abundance: .
d_gene: TRBD1
j_gene: TRBJ1-6
v_gene: TRBV6-1
CDR3aa: CASSGGQGADNSPLHF
CDR3nt: TGTGCCAGCAGTGGGGGACAGGGGGCGGATAATTCACCCCTCCACTTT

abundance: once
d_gene: .
j_gene: TRBJ1-2
v_gene: TRBV7-9
CDR3aa: CASSFEGNYGYTF
CDR3nt: TGTGCCAGCAGCTTTGAGGGAAACTATGGCTACACCTTC

abundance: .
d_gene: .
j_gene: TRBJ1-5
v_gene: TRBV28
CDR3aa: CASSFWGENQPQHF
CDR3nt: TGTGCCAGCAGTTTTTGGGGGGAAAATCAGCCCCAGCATTTT

abundance: .
d_gene: TRBD1
j_gene: TRBJ2-2
v_gene: TRBV5-4
CDR3aa: CASSRAHQGDTGELFF
CDR3nt: TGTGCCAGCAGCAGGGCCCACCAGGGGGACACCGGGGAGCTGTTTTTT

abundance: .
d_gene: .
j_gene: TRBJ1-1
v_gene: TRBV19
CDR3aa: CASSIREWGTEAFF
CDR3nt: TGTGCCAGTAGTATAAGGGAGTGGGGGACAGAAGCTTTCTTT

abundance: once
d_gene: .
j_gene: TRBJ1-4
v_gene: TRBV5-1
CDR3aa: CASSPLTGLNEKLFF
CDR3nt: TGCGCCAGCAGCCCATTAACAGGGCTAAATGAAAAACTGTTTTTT

abundance: .
d_gene: TRBD1
j_gene: TRBJ2-5
v_gene: TRBV7-2
CDR3aa: CASSSRGETQYF
CDR3nt: TGTGCCAGCAGCTCCAGGGGGGAGACCCAGTACTTC

abundance: .
d_gene: TRBD1
j_gene: TRBJ1-3
v_gene: TRBV15
CDR3aa: CATSREDRGHGNTIYF
CDR3nt: TGTGCCACCAGCAGAGAGGACAGGGGGCATGGAAACACCATATATTTT

abundance: once
d_gene: .
j_gene: TRBJ1-2
v_gene: TRBV6-1
CDR3aa: CASSDRGWDYGYTF
CDR3nt: TGTGCCAGCAGTGACAGGGGATGGGACTATGGCTACACCTTC

abundance: .
d_gene: .
j_gene: TRBJ1-2
v_gene: TRBV21-1
CDR3aa: CASSIRRTGAPGYTF
CDR3nt: TGTGCCAGCAGCATACGTAGGACAGGGGCCCCAGGCTACACCTTC

abundance: .
d_gene: .
j_gene: TRBJ2-7
v_gene: TRBV27
CDR3aa: CASTNGRTWGEQYF
CDR3nt: TGTGCCAGCACCAATGGAAGGACATGGGGCGAGCAGTACTTC